This T cell receptor beta chain was observed in a study of blood T cells in healthy people across ages. Regarding the study as a whole: As age increased, TCR beta diversity per million T cells fell in a roughly linear fashion.

Through a sample-barcoded 5' primer and a J-beta primer mix, a second PCR was run for about 6 to 12 cycles. All samples yielded 2.5 million or more CDR3-containing paired-end reads. TCRdb ran MiXCR on the 5' RACE reads and lists one entry per CDR3 protein. The repertoire holds approximately 1,100,000 distinct CDR3 sequences, with roughly 45% as singletons. Aged about 6 to 95, donors were systemically healthy Caucasians from Russia. Whenever a sample was processed, at least 6 million PBMCs were isolated. Regarding this clonotype: The antigen is undetermined.

This sequence was found in a woman aged 55-70 years in good health. The sequencing input was blood.

The CDR3 spells CASRSGSGTQYF. CDR3 bases: TGTGCCAGCAGGTCCGGGAGTGGTACGCAGTATTTT. The V call is TRBV2, the J call TRBJ2-3; possibly TRBD2 for D (6 bases). The V end was cut by 6 bases, the J end by 8 bases, with 12 bases between. The CDR3 loop spans 12 amino acids. Germline V gene lookup returns CDR1 SNHLY and CDR2 FYNNEI.